A single sample gave rise to the 32 T cell receptor beta chains below, sequenced in a study of T cell responses to AZD1222 COVID-19 vaccine. TCRdb's copy holds only in-frame clones and misses some; the assay was immunoSEQ multiplex PCR. The table includes nearly 90,000 clones, around nine tenths detected once. The input for sequencing was peripheral blood, taken 28 days after the second AZD1222 dose. These receptors originate from an adult who received the AZD1222 COVID-19 vaccine.

This sequence joins TRBV5-4 and TRBJ2-1, with D possibly matching TRBD2 (6 bases). Germline assignment: CDR1 SGHNT and CDR2 YYREEE (reference sequence). V was trimmed by 3 bases and J by 0 bases, leaving 13 bases between them. The CDR3 is made up of 16 amino acids. The CDR3 reads CASSYLATSSYNEQFF. DNA for the CDR3: TGTGCCAGCAGCTATCTAGCGACCTCCTCCTACAATGAGCAGTTCTTC.

The J gene is TRBJ1-4, the V gene TRBV19, with TRBD1 matching over 7 bases. V gave up 6 bases and J gave up 4 bases; unmatched junction bases: 2. The CDR3 is made up of 13 amino acids. CDR1 is LNHDA, CDR2 SQIVND, per germline (reference sequence). This CDR3 reads CASRSGGNEKLFF. The CDR3 DNA is TGTGCCAGTAGGTCAGGGGGTAATGAAAAACTGTTTTTT.

V gene TRBV5-1 combines with J gene TRBJ1-1, with a possible D match to TRBD1 (5 bases). The CDR3 is 15 amino acids. The germline V and J ends were trimmed by 1 base and 2 bases, with 12 bases remaining between them. Germline CDR1 is SGHRS and CDR2 is YFSETQ. CDR3 sequence: CASSLFGDLNTEAFF. CDR3 nucleotides: TGCGCCAGCAGCTTGTTTGGGGACCTAAACACTGAAGCTTTCTTT.

This clone was observed a single time. J is TRBJ2-7 and V is TRBV5-1; 8 bases are shared with TRBD1. The V gene end was trimmed by 4 bases and the J gene end by 3 bases; junction bases not matched to a gene: 9. Germline assignment: CDR1 SGHRS and CDR2 YFSETQ. The CDR3 is 15 amino acids. The CDR3 coding sequence is TGCGCCAGCAGCCCCACCCTGACAGGGGACTACGAGCAGTACTTC. Protein: CASSPTLTGDYEQYF.

DNA for the CDR3: TGCGCCAGCAGCTTGGACCTGCTCGGACAGGGGGTGCTTTTCTTT. This sequence encodes CASSLDLLGQGVLFF. The chain employs TRBV5-1 and TRBJ1-1, with 10 bases fitting TRBD1. Germline V lookup: CDR1 SGHRS, CDR2 YFSETQ. This CDR3 is built from 15 residues. With 0 bases clipped from V and 13 bases from J, the junction kept 12 bases outside the gene matches.

The rearrangement uses TRBV11-2 and TRBJ1-6; possibly TRBD1 for D (5 bases). Trimming took 2 bases from V and 10 from J, leaving 12 bases between them. This CDR3 region has 14 residues. Germline V gives CDR1 SGHAT, CDR2 FQNNGV. CDR3: CASSLSVGGSPLHF. CDR3 in DNA: TGTGCCAGCAGCTTAAGTGTGGGGGGATCACCCCTCCACTTT.

The rearrangement uses TRBV4-1 and TRBJ1-6; perhaps TRBD1 as D (5 bases). Per the germline V gene, CDR1 is MGHRA and CDR2 is YSYEKL. The CDR3 runs to 16 residues. Trimming stripped 4 bases from V and 8 bases from J, with 18 bases between. CDR3 sequence (DNA): TGCGCCAGCAGCCTAACCCAGGGTGGTTCTGATTCACCCCTCCACTTT. Translation: CASSLTQGGSDSPLHF.

The J gene is TRBJ1-3, the V gene TRBV28; 7 bases align to TRBD1. J lost 2 bases, V lost 6 bases, and 10 bases had no gene match. Germline assignment: CDR1 MDHEN and CDR2 SYDVKM. The CDR3 loop spans 16 amino acids. DNA for the CDR3: TGTGCCAGCAGGAAAGGAGGGGGCGCGACTGGAAACACCATATATTTT. This codes for CASRKGGGATGNTIYF.

The chain is built from TRBV28 and TRBJ1-2; D is ambiguous. V lost 2 bases to trimming and J lost 8 bases, with 12 bases between them. Germline V CDR1 and CDR2: MDHEN, SYDVKM. This CDR3 has 13 amino acids. CDR3 bases: TGTGCCAGCAGTTTACGAGGGTTCGGGGGCTACACCTTC. Encoded protein: CASSLRGFGGYTF.

The V gene is TRBV2, the J gene TRBJ2-6; D ambiguous. The ends were cut back, 6 bases at V and 1 base at J, with 4 bases in the middle. The CDR3 is 13 residues long. Germline CDR1 and CDR2: SNHLY and FYNNEI. Written as DNA, the CDR3 is TGTGCCAGCAGGGATTCTGGGGCCAACGTCCTGACTTTC. Encoded protein: CASRDSGANVLTF.

The chain employs TRBV21-1 and TRBJ1-4; the listed D gene, TRBD1, was not tested against the DNA. TRBV21-1 is labeled a pseudogene. The CDR3 is 14 amino acids. The CDR3 sequence: CASSKTGRHEKLFF. The CDR3 bases are TGTGCCAGCAGCAAGACAGGGCGGCATGAAAAACTGTTTTTT.

The chain is built from TRBV15 and TRBJ1-1; 7 bases map to TRBD1. V lost 2 bases to trimming and J lost 11 bases; unmatched junction nucleotides: 8. CDR1 and CDR2 from the germline V gene are LNHNV and YYDKDF (reference sequence). This CDR3 comprises 13 residues. The CDR3 DNA reads as TGTGCCACCAGCAGATCAGGCGCAGGGGGTGCTTTCTTT. This translates into CATSRSGAGGAFF.

J is TRBJ1-2 and V is TRBV28; 8 bases are a match to TRBD1. The CDR3 is 14 residues long. From germline, CDR1 is MDHEN and CDR2 SYDVKM. The ends lost 6 bases at V and 5 bases at J; junction bases unmatched: 8. The DNA for the CDR3 is TGTGCCAGCAGCCCCCCGGACAGGGAGTATGGCTACACCTTC. Translating it yields CASSPPDREYGYTF.

This sequence joins TRBV5-6 and TRBJ2-2; 7 bases agree with TRBD1. The CDR3 runs to 14 residues. V was pared by 4 bases and J by 3 bases, with 3 bases of the junction left unmatched. From germline, CDR1 is SGHDT and CDR2 YYEEEE. CDR3 nucleotide sequence: TGTGCCAGCAGCAAGGGACAGCACACCGGGGAGCTGTTTTTT. It codes for CASSKGQHTGELFF.

To note about this clone: This specimen includes other DNA sequences encoding the same CDR3. The CDR3 loop reads CASSLQGANTEAFF. The CDR3 DNA reads as TGCGCCAGCAGCTTACAGGGGGCGAACACTGAAGCTTTCTTT. The gene calls are TRBV5-1 and TRBJ1-1; TRBD1 matches 9 bases. Germline CDR1 is SGHRS and CDR2 is YFSETQ. CDR3 length: 14 residues. V lost 2 bases to trimming and J lost 1 base; unmatched junction nucleotides: 0.

V and J are TRBV19 and TRBJ1-5; D may be TRBD1 (5 bases). The CDR3 runs 15 residues. V lost 6 bases, J lost 4 bases, and 16 bases lay in between. From germline, CDR1 is LNHDA and CDR2 SQIVND (reference sequence). CDR3 nucleotide sequence: TGTGCCAGTAGCGCCGCCGCGGGGGAGAATCAGCCCCAGCATTTT. Its translation is CASSAAAGENQPQHF.

J is TRBJ1-1 and V is TRBV2; no reliable D call. The germline gives CDR1 SNHLY, CDR2 FYNNEI. This CDR3 comprises 15 residues. Deletions cut 4 bases from V and 4 bases from J, with 16 bases between. The CDR3: CASSVIGLGITEAFF. In DNA form, the CDR3 reads TGTGCCAGCAGTGTGATAGGGTTAGGGATCACTGAAGCTTTCTTT.

J is TRBJ2-4 and V is TRBV2, with 8 bases identical to TRBD1. The CDR3 spans 14 residues. Looked up from germline, CDR1 is SNHLY and CDR2 is FYNNEI. Trimming at V came to 5 bases and at J to 5 bases, leaving 5 bases not matched to a gene. CDR3 amino acids: CASSLQGAENIQYF. For the CDR3, the DNA is TGTGCCAGCAGTCTCCAGGGGGCGGAAAACATTCAGTACTTC. The full variable domain, completed using reference TRBV2 and TRBJ2-4, is EPEVTQTPSHQVTQMGQEVILRCVPISNHLYFYWYRQILGQKVEFLVSFYNNEISEKSEIFDDQFSVERPDGSNFTLKIRSTKLEDSAMYFCASSLQGAENIQYFGAGTRLSVL.

This sequence joins TRBV19 and TRBJ2-1; 10 positions agree with TRBD1. There are 11 residues in the CDR3. Looked up from germline, CDR1 is LNHDA and CDR2 is SQIVND (reference sequence). V was pared by 6 bases and J by 16 bases, with 6 bases of the junction left unmatched. CDR3 region: CASRGGDRGFF. The CDR3 DNA reads TGTGCCAGTAGAGGTGGGGACAGGGGCTTCTTC.

The chain joins TRBV25-1 to TRBJ2-7, with D tentatively TRBD1 or TRBD2 (5 bases each). Germline V gives CDR1 MGHDK, CDR2 SYGVNS. Deletions cut 5 bases from V and 6 bases from J, with 17 bases between. The CDR3 is 14 amino acids. The CDR3 spells CASSQRGNLSEQYF. DNA for the CDR3: TGTGCCAGCAGTCAGAGGGGTAATCTGTCCGAGCAGTACTTC.

The chain employs TRBV7-6 and TRBJ2-3; 7 bases agree with TRBD2. The CDR3 length is 17 residues. The germline gives CDR1 SGHVS, CDR2 FNYEAQ. V lost 8 bases, J lost 6 bases, and 20 bases stayed unmatched. The CDR3 loop reads CASGLDLGALTGDTQYF. CDR3 in DNA: TGTGCCAGCGGACTAGATTTGGGAGCGCTGACTGGCGATACGCAGTATTTT.

V gene TRBV19 combines with J gene TRBJ2-3, with a tentative D call TRBD2 (5 bases). Germline CDR1 LNHDA, CDR2 SQIVND (reference sequence). V lost 5 bases and J 0 bases, leaving 9 bases between the germline ends. The CDR3 length is 14 residues. The CDR3, as DNA: TGTGCCAGTAGTCGGACGGGGAGCACAGATACGCAGTATTTT. Translating gives CASSRTGSTDTQYF.

This sequence joins TRBV7-9 and TRBJ1-1; D not certain. V was pared by 3 bases and J by 4 bases, with 12 bases between. This CDR3 is 14 amino acids long. The germline V gene has CDR1 SEHNR and CDR2 FQNEAQ (reference sequence). CDR3 in amino acids: CASSFGVVGTEAFF. The CDR3 DNA reads as TGTGCCAGCAGCTTTGGGGTTGTGGGCACTGAAGCTTTCTTT. The full variable domain, rest sourced from reference TRBV7-9 and TRBJ1-1, is DTGVSQNPRHKITKRGQNVTFRCDPISEHNRLYWYRQTLGQGPEFLTYFQNEAQLEKSRLLSDRFSAERPKGSFSTLEIQRTEQGDSAMYLCASSFGVVGTEAFFGQGTRLTVV.

V and J are TRBV5-1 and TRBJ1-3; D unresolved. The germline V and J ends were trimmed by 0 bases and 2 bases, with 12 bases remaining between them. Germline CDR1 SGHRS, CDR2 YFSETQ. The CDR3 loop spans 16 amino acids. CDR3 residues: CASSLGSFGAGNTIYF. The CDR3 DNA reads as TGCGCCAGCAGCTTGGGTTCCTTCGGGGCTGGAAACACCATATATTTT.

V usage is TRBV30 and J usage is TRBJ1-2; 7 nucleotides agree with TRBD1. Germline CDR1 reads GTSNPN; CDR2 reads SVGIG (reference sequence). The CDR3 totals 15 residues. The junction had 10 bases not matched to a gene; V was cut back by 1 base and J by 5 bases. The DNA for the CDR3 is TGTGCCTGGAGTGAGGCCCCGGGACAGTTATATGGCTACACCTTC. This translates into CAWSEAPGQLYGYTF.

The chain links TRBV28 to TRBJ1-1; TRBD1 agrees at 7 bases. Looked up from germline, CDR1 is MDHEN and CDR2 is SYDVKM. The CDR3 has 12 residues. J gave up 10 bases and V 3 bases, and 5 bases lay outside the gene matches. The CDR3 DNA reads as TGTGCCAGCAGTTTCGGGCAGGGGGGAGCTTTCTTT. It is translated as CASSFGQGGAFF.

The rearrangement uses TRBV6-5 and TRBJ2-1; 7 bases fit TRBD2. Losses at the gene ends were 7 bases for V and 8 bases for J; bases not matched to a gene: 2. Germline V gene data show CDR1 as MNHEY and CDR2 as SVGAGI. There are 11 residues in the CDR3. CDR3 in amino acids: CASMGGYEQFF. The CDR3 coding sequence is TGTGCCAGCATGGGAGGGTATGAGCAGTTCTTC.

The gene calls are TRBV5-1 and TRBJ1-1; 9 positions match TRBD1. This CDR3 has 16 amino acids. In germline, CDR1 is SGHRS, CDR2 YFSETQ. V was pared by 2 bases and J by 5 bases, with 10 bases of the junction left unmatched. The CDR3 DNA follows: TGCGCCAGCAGCTTAGGGACAGGGCTAGGAGAAACTGAAGCTTTCTTT. Residues: CASSLGTGLGETEAFF. The full variable domain, with the rest looked up from reference TRBV5-1 and TRBJ1-1, is KAGVTQTPRYLIKTRGQQVTLSCSPISGHRSVSWYQQTPGQGLQFLFEYFSETQRNKGNFPGRFSGRQFSNSRSEMNVSTLELGDSALYLCASSLGTGLGETEAFFGQGTRLTVV.

V gene TRBV11-2 combines with J gene TRBJ2-3; the D is unclear. This CDR3 spans 12 amino acids. Trimming left V 4 bases short and J 2 bases short, with 4 bases between. Germline V gives CDR1 SGHAT, CDR2 FQNNGV. The CDR3 nucleotides are TGTGCCAGCAGCTCAATCACAGATACGCAGTATTTT. This gives the protein CASSSITDTQYF.

DNA for the CDR3: TGTGCCAGCAGTTTAAGCCCTGGAAACACCATATATTTT. Translating it yields CASSLSPGNTIYF. This chain uses TRBV27 with TRBJ1-3; D gene ambiguous. Trimming took off 2 bases at V and 2 bases at J, with 4 bases between the two ends. This CDR3 region has 13 residues. Looked up from germline, CDR1 is MNHEY and CDR2 is SMNVEV (reference sequence).

The J gene is TRBJ1-1, the V gene TRBV5-1; 9 bases agree with TRBD1. Germline CDR1 SGHRS, CDR2 YFSETQ. This CDR3 has 14 amino acids. V trimming: 6 bases; J trimming: 5 bases; junction bases outside the gene matches: 8. Here the CDR3 reads CASNGQGSGTEAFF. In DNA, the CDR3 is TGCGCCAGCAACGGACAGGGGAGTGGGACTGAAGCTTTCTTT.

V gene TRBV30 combines with J gene TRBJ1-1; 7 bases fit TRBD1. Germline assignment: CDR1 GTSNPN and CDR2 SVGIG (reference sequence). V lost 3 bases to trimming and J lost 0 bases; unmatched junction nucleotides: 4. This CDR3 contains 14 residues. The CDR3 DNA reads TGTGCCTGGAGCCAGGACAGGATGAACACTGAAGCTTTCTTT. Residues: CAWSQDRMNTEAFF.